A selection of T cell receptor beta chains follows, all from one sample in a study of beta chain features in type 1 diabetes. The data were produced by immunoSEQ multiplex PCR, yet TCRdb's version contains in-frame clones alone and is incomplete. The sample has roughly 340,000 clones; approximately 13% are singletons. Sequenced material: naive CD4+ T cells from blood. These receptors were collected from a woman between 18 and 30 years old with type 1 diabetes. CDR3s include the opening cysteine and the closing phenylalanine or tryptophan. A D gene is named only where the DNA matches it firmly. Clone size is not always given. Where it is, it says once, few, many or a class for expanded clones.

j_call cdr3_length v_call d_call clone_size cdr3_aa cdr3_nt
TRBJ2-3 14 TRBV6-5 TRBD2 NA CASISGRVTDTQYF TGTGCCAGCATAAGCGGGAGGGTGACAGATACGCAGTATTTT
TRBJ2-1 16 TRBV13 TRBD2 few CASSLEESGRGNEQFF TGTGCCAGCAGCTTAGAAGAGAGCGGGAGGGGGAATGAGCAGTTCTTC
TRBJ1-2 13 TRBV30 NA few CAFSLANVLGYTF TGTGCCTTCTCACTAGCCAACGTTTTAGGCTACACCTTC
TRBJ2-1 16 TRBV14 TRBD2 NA CASSLGGTTQDNEQFF TGTGCCAGCAGCCTAGGCGGGACTACCCAAGACAATGAGCAGTTCTTC
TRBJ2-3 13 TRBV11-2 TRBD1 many CASSLQGADTQYF TGTGCCAGCAGCTTGCAGGGGGCAGATACGCAGTATTTT
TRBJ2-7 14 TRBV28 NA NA CASSTGVFSYEQYF TGTGCCAGCTCTACGGGAGTGTTCTCCTACGAGCAGTACTTC
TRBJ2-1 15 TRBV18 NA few CASSLLPSSYNEQFF TGTGCCAGCTCACTTTTGCCCAGCTCCTACAATGAGCAGTTCTTC
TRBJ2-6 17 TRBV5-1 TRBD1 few CASSLWSGGEGANVLTF TGCGCCAGCAGCTTGTGGTCAGGGGGCGAGGGGGCCAACGTCCTGACTTTC
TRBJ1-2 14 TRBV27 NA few CASSLIGAARGYTF TGTGCCAGCAGTTTAATAGGCGCGGCTCGTGGCTACACCTTC
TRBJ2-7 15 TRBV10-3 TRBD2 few CAISRLSSGNYEQYF TGTGCCATCAGTCGGCTGTCTAGCGGGAACTACGAGCAGTACTTC
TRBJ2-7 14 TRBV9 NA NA CASSVVGASDEQYF TGTGCCAGCAGCGTAGTTGGGGCCTCCGACGAGCAGTACTTC
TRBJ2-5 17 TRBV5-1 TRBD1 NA CASSRIPGQGFRETQYF TGCGCCAGCAGCCGGATACCGGGACAGGGGTTTCGGGAGACCCAGTACTTC
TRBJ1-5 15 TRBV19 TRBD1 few CASSITGVSDQPQHF TGTGCCAGTAGTATCACAGGGGTCAGTGATCAGCCCCAGCATTTT
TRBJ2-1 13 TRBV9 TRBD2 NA CASSRSGIDEQFF TGTGCCAGCAGCCGTAGCGGGATAGATGAGCAGTTCTTC
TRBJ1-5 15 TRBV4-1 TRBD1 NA CASSRRTGGNQPQHF TGCGCCAGCAGCCGGCGAACAGGGGGCAATCAGCCCCAGCATTTT
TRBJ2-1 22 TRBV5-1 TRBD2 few CASSSFPPGLAGGVSSYNEQFF TGCGCCAGCAGCTCCTTCCCCCCGGGCCTAGCGGGAGGGGTAAGCTCCTACAATGAGCAGTTCTTC
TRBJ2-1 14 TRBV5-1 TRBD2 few CASSSGRTYNEQFF TGCGCCAGCTCAAGCGGGAGGACCTACAATGAGCAGTTCTTC
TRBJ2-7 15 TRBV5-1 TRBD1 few CASSLEARGPVEQYF TGCGCCAGCAGCTTGGAGGCTAGGGGGCCTGTCGAGCAGTACTTC
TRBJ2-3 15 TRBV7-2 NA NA CASSSPTSSTDTQYF TGTGCCAGCAGCTCCCCGACTAGTAGCACAGATACGCAGTATTTT
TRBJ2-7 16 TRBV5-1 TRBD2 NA CASSGGSGRITYEQYF TGCGCCAGCAGCGGTGGTAGCGGGAGGATTACCTACGAGCAGTACTTC
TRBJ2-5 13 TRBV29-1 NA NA CSVVRGNSETQYF TGCAGCGTTGTCCGGGGGAACTCAGAGACCCAGTACTTC
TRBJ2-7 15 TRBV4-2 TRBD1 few CASSQEDRGYYEQYF TGTGCCAGCAGCCAAGAGGACAGGGGATACTACGAGCAGTACTTC
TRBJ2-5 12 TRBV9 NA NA CASSPEQETQYF TGTGCCAGCAGCCCCGAGCAAGAGACCCAGTACTTC
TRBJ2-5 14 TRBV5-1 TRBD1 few CASSLEGGGETQYF TGCGCCAGCAGCTTGGAAGGGGGCGGGGAGACCCAGTACTTC
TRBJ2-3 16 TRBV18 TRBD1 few CASSPPAGQGTDTQYF TGTGCCAGCTCACCACCGGCGGGACAGGGCACAGATACGCAGTATTTT
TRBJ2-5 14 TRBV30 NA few CAWSSGRVMETQYF TGTGCCTGGAGTTCGGGCAGGGTGATGGAGACCCAGTACTTC
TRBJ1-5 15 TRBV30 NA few CAWSARDTIPQPQHF TGTGCCTGGAGTGCAAGAGACACGATCCCCCAGCCCCAGCATTTT
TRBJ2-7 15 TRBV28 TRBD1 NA CASSLGGQGGHEQYF TGTGCCAGCAGTTTGGGAGGACAGGGGGGTCACGAGCAGTACTTC
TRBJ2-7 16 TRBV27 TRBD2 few CASSLSLAGGTYEQYF TGTGCCAGCAGTTTATCTCTAGCGGGAGGGACATACGAGCAGTACTTC
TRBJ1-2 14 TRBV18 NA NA CASSPSTGEGGYTF TGTGCCAGCTCACCTTCCACGGGGGAAGGCGGCTACACCTTC
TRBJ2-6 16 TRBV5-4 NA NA CASSLSTSQGANVLTF TGTGCCAGCAGCTTGTCAACCTCTCAGGGGGCCAACGTCCTGACTTTC
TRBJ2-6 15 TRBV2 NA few CASTAGHSGANVLTF TGTGCCAGCACTGCGGGGCACTCTGGGGCCAACGTCCTGACTTTC
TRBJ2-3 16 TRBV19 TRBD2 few CASSMGLAPSTDTQYF TGTGCCAGTAGTATGGGACTAGCGCCTAGCACAGATACGCAGTATTTT
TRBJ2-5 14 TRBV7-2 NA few CASTEGFGQETQYF TGTGCCAGCACCGAGGGATTCGGGCAAGAGACCCAGTACTTC
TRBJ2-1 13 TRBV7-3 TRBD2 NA CASSLDLAGGQFF TGTGCCAGCAGCTTAGATCTAGCGGGCGGGCAGTTCTTC
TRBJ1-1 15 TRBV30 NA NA CAWSVKTAGYTEAFF TGTGCCTGGAGTGTAAAAACGGCAGGCTACACTGAAGCTTTCTTT
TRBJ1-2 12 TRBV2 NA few CASSRRDYGYTF TGTGCCAGCAGCCGGAGGGACTATGGCTACACCTTC
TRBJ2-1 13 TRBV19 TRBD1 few CASSMRDRDLGFF TGTGCCAGTAGTATGCGGGACAGGGACTTGGGGTTCTTC
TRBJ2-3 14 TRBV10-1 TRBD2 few CASSAGRATDTQYF TGCGCCAGCAGTGCTGGGAGGGCGACAGATACGCAGTATTTT
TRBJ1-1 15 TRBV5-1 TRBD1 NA CASSPSDRGVTEAFF TGCGCCAGCAGCCCATCCGACAGGGGGGTCACTGAAGCTTTCTTT